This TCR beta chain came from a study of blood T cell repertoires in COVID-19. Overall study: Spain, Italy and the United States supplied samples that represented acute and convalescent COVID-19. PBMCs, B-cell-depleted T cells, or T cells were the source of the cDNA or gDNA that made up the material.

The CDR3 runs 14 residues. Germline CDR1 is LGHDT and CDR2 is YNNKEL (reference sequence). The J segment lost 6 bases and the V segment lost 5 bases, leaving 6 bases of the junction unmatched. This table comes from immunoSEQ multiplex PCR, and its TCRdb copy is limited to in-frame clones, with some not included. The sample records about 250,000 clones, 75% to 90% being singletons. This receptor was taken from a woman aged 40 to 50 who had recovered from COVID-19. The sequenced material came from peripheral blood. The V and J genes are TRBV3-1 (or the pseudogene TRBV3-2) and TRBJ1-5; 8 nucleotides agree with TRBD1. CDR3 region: CASSFRGRSQPQHF. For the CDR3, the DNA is TGTGCCAGCAGCTTCAGGGGGCGGTCTCAGCCCCAGCATTTT.